These 26 T cell receptor beta chains originate from one sample sequenced in a study of T-cell reconstitution after alpha-beta-depleted transplantation in children. Unique molecular identifiers were built into the TCRbeta library. Each CDR3 protein is one row after TCRdb ran MiXCR on the PCR reads. The sample includes over 200,000 distinct CDR3 sequences, 9.5% to 13% of them seen just once. The sample was PBMCs, taken before TCRalphabeta/CD19-depleted stem cell transplant. Source of these receptors: a child under two years old with acute myeloid leukemia, due to receive a stem cell transplant.

Ten or more counts support this clonotype. The rearrangement joins TRBV3-1 to TRBJ1-6; D unclear. CDR1 is LGHDT and CDR2 is YNNKEL in the germline V gene (reference sequence). Trimming stripped 1 base from V and 4 bases from J, with 2 bases between. The CDR3 is made up of 13 amino acids. The CDR3 coding sequence is TGTGCCAGCAGCCAAGGTTATAATTCACCCCTCCACTTT. Translating gives CASSQGYNSPLHF.

This clonotype was picked up many times. The gene calls are TRBV28 and TRBJ2-3; 14 bases fit TRBD2. Germline CDR1 MDHEN, CDR2 SYDVKM. J was trimmed by 6 bases and V by 5 bases; bases with no gene match: 10. The CDR3 contains 17 residues. As DNA, the CDR3 is TGTGCCAGCAGTCTAATACGGACTAGCGGGAGGACGGATACGCAGTATTTT. Protein sequence: CASSLIRTSGRTDTQYF.

This clonotype was detected many times. The chain is built from TRBV10-1 and TRBJ1-2; no clear D. V lost 3 bases and J 3 bases, leaving 8 bases between the germline ends. The CDR3 spans 13 residues. Germline V gives CDR1 WNHNN, CDR2 SYGVQD (reference sequence). The CDR3 sequence: CASSDRRDYGYTF. The DNA for the CDR3 is TGCGCCAGCAGTGATCGACGTGACTATGGCTACACCTTC.

At least ten counts were recorded for this clonotype. The chain recombines TRBV29-1 with TRBJ2-3, with 9 bases fitting TRBD2. V dropped 1 base and J dropped 2; count of bases not matched to a gene: 13. Germline lookup yields CDR1 SQVTM and CDR2 ANQGSEA. The CDR3 runs 18 residues. CDR3 protein: CSVEGLFRGLASTDTQYF. The CDR3 DNA follows: TGCAGCGTTGAAGGTTTATTCAGGGGACTAGCCTCCACAGATACGCAGTATTTT.

This clonotype has ten or more counts. The chain recombines TRBV20-1 with TRBJ2-1, with D unresolved. This CDR3 spans 13 amino acids. CDR1 is DFQATT and CDR2 is SNEGSKA in the germline V gene (reference sequence). With 3 bases removed from V and 3 bases from J, the gap between germline ends came to 9 bases. The CDR3 reads CSASRLVYNEQFF. DNA of the CDR3: TGCAGTGCTAGCCGGCTTGTCTACAATGAGCAGTTCTTC.

In this sample, this clonotype turned up many times. The rearrangement uses TRBV7-3 and TRBJ1-5; D uncertain. Germline V lookup: CDR1 SGHTA, CDR2 FQGTGA. Trimming left V 3 bases short and J 0 bases short, with 18 bases between. This CDR3 region has 18 residues. CDR3: CASSFQTPQVYSNQPQHF. The CDR3 bases are TGTGCCAGCAGCTTCCAAACACCCCAGGTGTATAGCAATCAGCCCCAGCATTTT.

At least ten counts were recorded for this clonotype. The chain carries TRBV19 and TRBJ2-2; 7 positions agree with TRBD2. This CDR3 is 15 amino acids long. Germline CDR1 reads LNHDA; CDR2 reads SQIVND (reference sequence). V was clipped by 6 bases and J by 7 bases; unmatched bases: 11. CDR3 in DNA: TGTGCCAGTAGCGCGGGAGCCGGCTTTGGCGGGGAGCTGTTTTTT. It encodes CASSAGAGFGGELFF. Supplemented by reference TRBV19 and TRBJ2-2, the full variable domain reads DGGITQSPKYLFRKEGQNVTLSCEQNLNHDAMYWYRQDPGQGLRLIYYSQIVNDFQKGDIAEGYSVSREKKESFPLTVTSAQKNPTAFYLCASSAGAGFGGELFFGEGSRLTVL.

This clonotype was seen repeatedly, ten times or more. The chain combines TRBV7-2 with TRBJ2-1; 13 nucleotides agree with TRBD2. The germline gives CDR1 SGHTA, CDR2 FQGNSA. The CDR3 is made up of 16 amino acids. The V segment lost 2 bases and the J segment 11 bases; nucleotides outside the gene matches: 9. CDR3 nucleotides: TGTGCCAGCAGCTTAACTACTAGCGGGAGGGCCGGTCAGCAGTTCTTC. Translation: CASSLTTSGRAGQQFF.

The chain recombines TRBV7-2 with TRBJ1-4; the match to TRBD1 covers 10 bases. CDR3 length equals 14 residues. V lost 6 bases to trimming and J lost 8 bases; unmatched junction nucleotides: 6. In germline, CDR1 is SGHTA, CDR2 FQGNSA. The CDR3 protein is CASRRQGAAEKLFF. The CDR3 nucleotides read TGTGCCAGCAGGCGACAGGGGGCTGCGGAAAAACTGTTTTTT.

This clonotype was counted ten times or more. This chain joins TRBV5-1 and TRBJ2-2; D tentatively fits TRBD1 or TRBD2 (6 bases each). V was shortened by 1 base and J by 0 bases, with 10 bases between the two germline ends. This CDR3 is 16 amino acids long. CDR1 is SGHRS and CDR2 is YFSETQ in the germline V gene. CDR3 sequence (DNA): TGCGCCAGCAGCTTGTACGGGGGCCCGAACACCGGGGAGCTGTTTTTT. Its protein product is CASSLYGGPNTGELFF.

The sample holds many counts of this clonotype. This chain links TRBV2 with TRBJ1-1; D is possibly TRBD1 (5 bases). The germline gives CDR1 SNHLY, CDR2 FYNNEI. V was cut by 6 bases and J by 4 bases, with 9 bases left in between. This CDR3 spans 12 amino acids. The CDR3 coding sequence is TGTGCCAGCAGGGGGGACGGCACTGAAGCTTTCTTT. It yields the protein CASRGDGTEAFF.

In this sample, this clonotype turned up a few times. The V call is TRBV5-1, the J call TRBJ2-2; no reliable D call. The V gene lost 4 bases and the J gene lost 7 bases, with 14 bases spanning the gap. The CDR3 totals 14 residues. Germline lookup yields CDR1 SGHRS and CDR2 YFSETQ. This chain's CDR3 is CASSPPAGVGELFF. The CDR3 DNA reads as TGCGCCAGCAGCCCCCCAGCTGGAGTCGGGGAGCTGTTTTTT. The full variable domain, with the rest looked up from reference TRBV5-1 and TRBJ2-2, is KAGVTQTPRYLIKTRGQQVTLSCSPISGHRSVSWYQQTPGQGLQFLFEYFSETQRNKGNFPGRFSGRQFSNSRSEMNVSTLELGDSALYLCASSPPAGVGELFFGEGSRLTVL.

This clonotype was recorded at least ten times. The chain employs TRBV3-1 and TRBJ2-2, with 8 bases identical to TRBD2. This CDR3 contains 17 residues. Germline V CDR1 and CDR2: LGHDT, YNNKEL (reference sequence). The junction had 10 bases not matched to a gene; V was cut back by 4 bases and J by 3 bases. DNA for the CDR3: TGTGCCAGCAGCCCCCCACGGGGGGGTGTTGACACCGGGGAGCTGTTTTTT. It yields the protein CASSPPRGGVDTGELFF.

On this clonotype: Since a much larger clone is just one base distant, this may be a read error. This chain links TRBV27 with TRBJ2-7, with D tentatively TRBD1 (7 bases). This CDR3 has 13 amino acids. Germline V CDR1 and CDR2: MNHEY, SMNVEV (reference sequence). The CDR3 DNA follows: TGTGCCAGCAGTTCCCAGGGGGGTTACGGGCAGTACTTC. The encoded protein is CASSSQGGYGQYF.

This clonotype was detected ten times or more. J is TRBJ2-3 and V is TRBV20-1; tentatively, D is TRBD2 (6 bases). This CDR3 is 17 amino acids long. Trimming pared 3 bases from V and 1 base from J, leaving 20 bases between. CDR1 is DFQATT, CDR2 SNEGSKA, per germline (reference sequence). The CDR3, as DNA: TGCAGTGCTAGCGGGTCGGCGCCAGGCGGGGGCACAGATACGCAGTATTTT. Translating gives CSASGSAPGGGTDTQYF.

This clonotype has ten or more counts. This chain connects TRBV7-8 to TRBJ2-1; perhaps D is TRBD1 or TRBD2 (6 bases each). The germline gives CDR1 SGHVS, CDR2 FQNEAQ. The CDR3 contains 13 residues. Between the trimmed V and J ends, which lost 1 base and 8 bases, there was a span of 9 bases. In nucleotides, the CDR3 is TGTGCCAGCAGCTTAGACGGGGGCCATGAGCAGTTCTTC. As protein: CASSLDGGHEQFF.

Worth noting for this clonotype: This may stem from a read error, because a much larger clone lies one nucleotide away. The rearrangement joins TRBV5-1 to TRBJ2-4; 8 nucleotides agree with TRBD1. CDR1 SGHRS and CDR2 YFSETQ come from the germline V gene. The CDR3 covers 14 residues. CDR3 bases: TGCGTCAGCAGCCCCAGGGACAGGCAAAACATTCAGTACTTC. As protein: CVSSPRDRQNIQYF.

About this clonotype: A clone one base away is much larger, so this may be a read error. The chain joins TRBV20-1 to TRBJ2-5; D gene ambiguous. The CDR3 length is 14 residues. The V gene's germline CDR1 is DFQATT and CDR2 SNEGSKA (reference sequence). CDR3 DNA: TGCACTGCTAGAGATCTAGTCCCCGGAGAGACCCAGTACTTC. This encodes CTARDLVPGETQYF.

This clonotype was seen at least ten times. The chain employs TRBV29-1 and TRBJ1-1; possibly TRBD1 for D (6 bases). V was cut by 3 bases and J by 7 bases, with 12 bases left in between. In germline, CDR1 is SQVTM, CDR2 ANQGSEA. This CDR3 comprises 12 residues. CDR3 protein: CSVEGAGGEAFF. CDR3 nucleotide sequence: TGCAGCGTTGAGGGGGCAGGTGGTGAAGCTTTCTTT.

Ten or more counts support this clonotype. This sequence joins TRBV6-2 or TRBV6-3 and TRBJ2-7, with 7 bases matching TRBD2. The germline V gene encodes CDR1 MNHEY and CDR2 SVGEGT. Trimming at V came to 8 bases and at J to 3 bases, leaving 10 bases not matched to a gene. This CDR3 contains 14 residues. The CDR3 reads CASQRDGGIYEQYF. The DNA of the CDR3 is TGTGCCAGCCAGCGGGACGGAGGAATCTACGAGCAGTACTTC.

This clonotype was found many times. The chain carries TRBV20-1 and TRBJ2-1; maybe TRBD2 (5 bases). V lost 3 bases and J 0 bases, leaving 18 bases between the germline ends. The V gene's germline CDR1 is DFQATT and CDR2 SNEGSKA (reference sequence). The CDR3 extends over 17 amino acids. The CDR3 coding sequence is TGCAGTGCTAGGAATCGGGCTTCGGGGAGCTCCTACAATGAGCAGTTCTTC. Its translation is CSARNRASGSSYNEQFF.

This clonotype occurred many times. The chain couples TRBV7-9 to TRBJ2-7; 7 nucleotides align to TRBD2. This CDR3 region has 15 residues. Trimming at V came to 2 bases and at J to 1 base, leaving 5 bases not matched to a gene. Per germline, CDR1 SEHNR and CDR2 FQNEAQ (reference sequence). This chain's CDR3 is CASSLSASGSYEQYF. In nucleotides, the CDR3 is TGTGCCAGCAGCTTATCGGCTAGCGGTTCCTACGAGCAGTACTTC.

Many counts were recorded for this clonotype. The J gene is TRBJ1-1, the V gene TRBV28; a possible D gene is TRBD1 (6 bases). Germline loops: CDR1 MDHEN, CDR2 SYDVKM. This CDR3 has 15 residues. The V and J ends lost 11 bases and 4 bases respectively, with 23 bases between them. The CDR3 region is CASLPPTGAPTEAFF. The CDR3, as DNA: TGTGCCTCCCTTCCTCCGACGGGGGCGCCCACTGAAGCTTTCTTT.

The sample holds many counts of this clonotype. The CDR3 DNA reads TGCGCCAGCAGCGTACTCAGGGGGGATGAGACCCAGTACTTC. It codes for CASSVLRGDETQYF. The chain has TRBV5-1 and TRBJ2-5; possible D gene TRBD1, 7 bases. Per germline, CDR1 SGHRS and CDR2 YFSETQ. The germline V and J ends were trimmed by 4 bases and 5 bases, with 15 bases remaining between them. The CDR3 sequence is 14 residues long.

In its sample, this clonotype was seen many times. The chain carries TRBV29-1 and TRBJ2-2; D not resolved. The CDR3 extends over 15 amino acids. Germline values: CDR1 SQVTM, CDR2 ANQGSEA. V was cut by 2 bases and J by 4 bases, with 14 bases left in between. In DNA form, the CDR3 reads TGCAGCGTTGAAATACCGGGTATTGCCACCGGGGAGCTGTTTTTT. This codes for CSVEIPGIATGELFF.

This clonotype was detected ten times or more. This rearrangement joins TRBV11-2 to TRBJ2-7; TRBD2 might be the D (6 bases). Trimming left V 3 bases short and J 2 bases short, with 17 bases between. Germline V lookup: CDR1 SGHAT, CDR2 FQNNGV. The CDR3 loop spans 16 amino acids. This CDR3 reads CASSFTGTSAAYEQYF. The DNA for the CDR3 is TGTGCCAGCAGCTTCACCGGGACTTCCGCCGCCTACGAGCAGTACTTC.